The sample holds a few counts of the clone carrying this TCR beta chain. Its antigen is currently unknown. Quantitative 5'-RACE with molecular barcodes was used to make the TCR beta libraries. One entry per CDR3 protein, called by TCRdb with MiXCR from the 5' RACE reads. Of around 31,000 distinct CDR3 sequences listed, more than 30% are singletons. There are 13 residues in the CDR3. The V end lost 3 bases, the J end lost 7 bases, and 7 bases lay between the germline ends. In germline, CDR1 is MNHNS, CDR2 SASEGT. These data belong to a study of CD8 T cells in ankylosing spondylitis. Study-wide results and limits: Disease-associated clones were reportedly significantly overrepresented in matched ankylosing spondylitis synovial fluid.

This sequence originates from a male donor with ankylosing spondylitis. This rearrangement joins TRBV6-1 to TRBJ1-6; a weak D match, TRBD1 (5 bases). Sequenced: synovial fluid, either unsorted or a sorted T cell fraction (not recorded which). The CDR3 DNA follows: TGTGCCAGCAGTGACAGGGAGAATTCACCCCTCCACTTT. This gives the protein CASSDRENSPLHF.